The subject of this entry is one T cell receptor beta chain. The data derive from a study of blood T cell repertoires in COVID-19. Study information: From the United States, Italy and Spain came samples of acute and convalescent COVID-19.

This table comes from immunoSEQ multiplex PCR, and its TCRdb copy is limited to in-frame clones, with some not included. The repertoire has just under 350,000 clones, around 91% of them found once; the top ten carry about 3.5%. CDR3 length equals 15 residues. V shed 2 bases and J shed 4 bases, with 9 bases lying between them. Per germline, CDR1 SNHLY and CDR2 FYNNEI. The V gene is TRBV2, the J gene TRBJ1-6; no reliable D call. The sequence came from a woman under 30 who had recovered from COVID-19. Sample: peripheral blood. CDR3 nucleotide sequence: TGTGCCAGCAGTGAATTCCAGACTTATAATTCACCCCTCCACTTT. This codes for CASSEFQTYNSPLHF.